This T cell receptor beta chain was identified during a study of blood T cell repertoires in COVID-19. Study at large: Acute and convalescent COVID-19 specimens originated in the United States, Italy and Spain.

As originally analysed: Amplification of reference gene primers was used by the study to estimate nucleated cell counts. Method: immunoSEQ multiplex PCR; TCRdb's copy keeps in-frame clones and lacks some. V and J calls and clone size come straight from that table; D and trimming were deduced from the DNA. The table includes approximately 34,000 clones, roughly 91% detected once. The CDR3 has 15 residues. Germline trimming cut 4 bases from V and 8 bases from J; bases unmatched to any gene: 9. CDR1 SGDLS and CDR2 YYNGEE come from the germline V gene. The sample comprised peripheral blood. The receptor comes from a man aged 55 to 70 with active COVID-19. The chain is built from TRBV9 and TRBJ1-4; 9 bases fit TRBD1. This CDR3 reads CASSPGQGSTEKLFF. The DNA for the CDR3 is TGTGCCAGCAGCCCGGGACAGGGTTCAACAGAAAAACTGTTTTTT.